This TCR beta chain was identified in a study of T cell repertoires in cytomegalovirus infection. About the study: From public TCR beta signatures came an indication of both CMV infection and matching HLA type.

The germline V gene has CDR1 GTSNPN and CDR2 SVGIG (reference sequence). V was cut by 1 base and J by 0 bases, with 4 bases left in between. The CDR3 is 14 amino acids. Notes on the study in general: CMV carriers with the relevant HLA were identified by cumulative public TCR beta family frequency. HLA-C-restricted TCR beta clonotypes specific for CMV led the ex vivo response.

This clonotype was counted between two and nine times. Its antigen remains unidentified. Using its own MiXCR run on the reads, TCRdb lists one record per CDR3 protein. Here the sample spans under 850,000 distinct CDR3 sequences, approximately 40% being singletons. The V and J genes are TRBV30 and TRBJ1-6; D unclear. This receptor was identified in a human donor in good health (CMV status not recorded). Some clones in this sample may be carry-over from other donors' samples. Sequencing was performed on PBMCs. This CDR3 reads CAWSESSYNSPLHF. The CDR3 DNA is TGTGCCTGGAGTGAAAGCTCCTATAATTCACCCCTCCACTTT.